This T cell receptor beta chain was obtained from a study of blood T cell repertoires in COVID-19. Study details: From T cells, B-cell-depleted T cells, or PBMCs came the material, which was cDNA or gDNA.

Original methodology: Estimation of nucleated cell counts relied on the amplification of reference gene primers. Produced via immunoSEQ multiplex PCR; TCRdb's table is partial and in-frame only. The DNA gave D and trimming, while V, J and clone size come from that table. Of roughly 120,000 clones listed, 65% to 80% are singletons. J was trimmed by 4 bases and V by 0 bases; bases with no gene match: 7. The CDR3 has 16 amino acids. Germline V lookup: CDR1 MGHRA, CDR2 YSYEKL. This clonotype was sampled from a woman aged 55-69 years with acute or convalescent COVID-19. The chain has TRBV4-1 and TRBJ2-5; TRBD1 matches at 8 bases. Input material: peripheral blood. This chain's CDR3 is CASSQDQQGERETQYF. CDR3 bases: TGCGCCAGCAGCCAAGATCAACAGGGGGAACGAGAGACCCAGTACTTC.